The rows below give T cell receptor beta chains drawn from one sample of a study of blood T cells in healthy people across ages. TCRdb reprocessed the 5' RACE reads with MiXCR, giving one entry per CDR3 protein. This sample has 870,000 or so distinct CDR3 sequences, with around 30% found just once. Material for sequencing was blood. The receptors come from a woman older than 75 in good health. The CDR3 runs from the conserved cysteine through the conserved F or W. The D gene is left open where the match is weak. Some rows have no size entry. The others give once, few or many, or a class for an expanded clone.

V	size	D	J	DNA	CDR3
TRBV12-3/TRBV12-4	many	TRBD1	TRBJ2-5	TGTGCCAGCAGCCCGACGGATACAGGGGGCCGGGAGACCCAGTACTTC	CASSPTDTGGRETQYF
TRBV14	NA	TRBD1	TRBJ1-2	TGTGCCAGCAGCCCTCCGACAGGGATCACCTATGGCTACACCTTC	CASSPPTGITYGYTF
TRBV29-1	few	NA	TRBJ1-5	TGCAGCGTTCAGGAGAGCAATCAGCCCCAGCATTTT	CSVQESNQPQHF
TRBV12-5	many	NA	TRBJ2-1	TGTGCTAGTGGTCTGGTGGGGGGTGAGCAGTTCTTC	CASGLVGGEQFF
TRBV7-3	NA	TRBD1	TRBJ1-2	TGTGCCAGCAGCTCTCTGGACAGGGTGAGAGGCTATGGCTACACCTTC	CASSSLDRVRGYGYTF
TRBV7-2	NA	NA	TRBJ1-1	TGTGCCAGCAGCTCCCAGGGACCTACGAACACTGAAGCTTTCTTT	CASSSQGPTNTEAFF
TRBV5-1	many	TRBD2	TRBJ2-1	TGCGCCAGCAGCCCCTTAGCGGGGGGGACAAATGAGCAGTTCTTC	CASSPLAGGTNEQFF
TRBV6-5	many	TRBD2	TRBJ2-1	TGTGCCAGCAGTTACCGGGCTCGGGGGGTAAATGAGCAGTTCTTC	CASSYRARGVNEQFF
TRBV18	NA	NA	TRBJ2-7	TGTGCCGGCTCACCAGGGGACACTGCCTACGAGCAGTACTTC	CAGSPGDTAYEQYF
TRBV9	NA	TRBD2	TRBJ2-1	TGTGCCAGCAGCGCGACTAGCGGGAGGGCCAAGTCCAATGAGCAGTTCTTC	CASSATSGRAKSNEQFF
TRBV7-2	many	TRBD2	TRBJ2-5	TGTGCCAGCAGCTTTACACGGGGAGGGAAAGAGACCCAGTACTTC	CASSFTRGGKETQYF
TRBV12-3/TRBV12-4	few	NA	TRBJ1-2	TGTGCCAGCAGTCCGGGGGGACAAAGGTTACGGGGAGGCTACACCTTC	CASSPGGQRLRGGYTF
TRBV11-3	NA	TRBD2	TRBJ2-1	TGTGCCAGCAGCTTCACACTAGCGGGGGGGCAGTTCTTC	CASSFTLAGGQFF
TRBV25-1	few	NA	TRBJ1-2	TGTGCCAGCAGTGAATCCCTAGGGCGGGCCTATGGCTACACCTTC	CASSESLGRAYGYTF
TRBV27	NA	NA	TRBJ2-1	TGTGCCAGCAGTTTATACAGGCACAATGAGCAGTTCTTC	CASSLYRHNEQFF
TRBV5-1	many	NA	TRBJ1-6	TGCGCCAGCAGCCTTCACCGGGTTACAGATTCACCCCTCCACTTT	CASSLHRVTDSPLHF
TRBV6-6	many	NA	TRBJ2-1	TGTGCCAGCAGTTACTCGACGGGGACCTATGAGCAGTTCTTC	CASSYSTGTYEQFF
TRBV5-1	few	NA	TRBJ2-5	TGCGCCAGCAGCCCCGGGACCGACCCAGAGACCCAGTACTTC	CASSPGTDPETQYF
TRBV14	few	TRBD1	TRBJ2-7	TGTGCCAGCAGCCTGAAAGTAGGACAGGGCTACGAGCAGTACTTC	CASSLKVGQGYEQYF
TRBV6-5	many	NA	TRBJ2-5	TGTGCCAGCAGTTACAGGGGTTCCCAAGAGACCCAGTACTTC	CASSYRGSQETQYF
TRBV6-2/TRBV6-3	NA	TRBD2	TRBJ2-5	TGTGCCAGCAGTTACAAGGCTAGCGGGGGGGTAATAGAGACCCAGTACTTC	CASSYKASGGVIETQYF
TRBV7-8	many	NA	TRBJ2-3	TGTGCCAGCAGCTTAGGGATCGTTGGCAGGGAAGGAGATACGCAGTATTTT	CASSLGIVGREGDTQYF
TRBV12-3/TRBV12-4	once	NA	TRBJ2-3	TGTGCCAGCAGCCCCCCCCTCGGCTTGGCCGCAGATGCGCAGTATTTT	CASSPPLGLAADAQYF
TRBV30	many	TRBD2	TRBJ2-5	TGTGCCTGGAGGGGGGGGAAAGAGACCCAGTACTTC	CAWRGGKETQYF
TRBV3-1	NA	NA	TRBJ2-1	TGTGCCTGCAGCCCCTCGGGGGTCTCCTACAATGAGCAGTTCTTC	CACSPSGVSYNEQFF
TRBV5-1	few	TRBD2	TRBJ2-7	TGCGCCAGCAGCCCCCGGACTAGCGAAGACGAGCAGTACTTC	CASSPRTSEDEQYF
TRBV20-1	many	NA	TRBJ2-5	TGCAGTGCTAGATTGGAGGGGGAGACCCAGTACTTC	CSARLEGETQYF
TRBV12-3/TRBV12-4	few	TRBD1	TRBJ1-5	TGTGCCAGCACGTCAACAGGGGACCAGCCCCAGCATTTT	CASTSTGDQPQHF
TRBV20-1	many	NA	TRBJ2-3	TGCAGTGCTTTGAGAACGATAGGACCCCAGAGCACAGATACGCAGTATTTT	CSALRTIGPQSTDTQYF